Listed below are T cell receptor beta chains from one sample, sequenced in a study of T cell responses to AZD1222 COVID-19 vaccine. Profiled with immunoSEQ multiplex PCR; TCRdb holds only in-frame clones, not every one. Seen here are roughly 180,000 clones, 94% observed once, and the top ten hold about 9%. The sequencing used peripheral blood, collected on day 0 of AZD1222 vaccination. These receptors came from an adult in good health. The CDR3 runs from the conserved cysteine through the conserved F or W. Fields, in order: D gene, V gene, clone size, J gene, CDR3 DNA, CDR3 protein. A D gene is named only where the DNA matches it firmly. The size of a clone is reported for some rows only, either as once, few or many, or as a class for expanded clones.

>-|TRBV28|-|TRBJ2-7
TGTGCCAGCAGTTACTCCCGCGAGCAGTACTTC
CASSYSREQYF
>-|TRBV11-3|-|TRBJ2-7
TGTGCCAGCAGCCCAGGACAGAGGACTGACGAGCAGTACTTC
CASSPGQRTDEQYF
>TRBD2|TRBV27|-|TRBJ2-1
TGTGCCAGCAGTCTAGCGGGAGGGCCAAAGTACAATGAGCAGTTCTTC
CASSLAGGPKYNEQFF
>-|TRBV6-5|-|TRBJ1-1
TGTGCCAGCAGACAGGGTGGCTATTCGGAAGCTTTCTTT
CASRQGGYSEAFF
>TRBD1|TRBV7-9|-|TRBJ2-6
TGTGCCAGCAGCTCCACGACAGGGACAAGCTCTGGGGCCAACGTCCTGACTTTC
CASSSTTGTSSGANVLTF
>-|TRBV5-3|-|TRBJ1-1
TGTGCCAGAAGCTTGGTGCCAGGGAGGGACACTGAAGCTTTCTTT
CARSLVPGRDTEAFF
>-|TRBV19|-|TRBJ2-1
TGTGCCAGTAGTATCCTTGGCGGAAACATCAATGAGCAGTTCTTC
CASSILGGNINEQFF
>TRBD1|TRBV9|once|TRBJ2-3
TGTGCCAGCAGCGTAGTGGATTATCAGGGGGCGCAGGCAGATACGCAGTATTTT
CASSVVDYQGAQADTQYF
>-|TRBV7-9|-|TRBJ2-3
TGTGCCAGCAGCCCAGAAGGTACGCAGTATTTT
CASSPEGTQYF
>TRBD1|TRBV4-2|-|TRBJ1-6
TGTGCCAGCAGCCAGGAGGACAGGGACTCACCCCTCCACTTT
CASSQEDRDSPLHF
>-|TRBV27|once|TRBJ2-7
TGTGCCAGCAGTCCGATAGTCAGTACCTACGAGCAGTACTTC
CASSPIVSTYEQYF
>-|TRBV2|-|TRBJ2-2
TGTGCCAGCCGTATGAGGGCGACCGGGGAGCTGTTTTTT
CASRMRATGELFF
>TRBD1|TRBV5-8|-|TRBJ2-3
TGTGCCAGCATCCCCTCAGGGGGCGGTTTTCTAAACACAGATACGCAGTATTTT
CASIPSGGGFLNTDTQYF
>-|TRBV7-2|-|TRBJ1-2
TGTGCCAGCAGCTTAGAACCTCGTGGACCTCCGTTTGGCTACACCTTC
CASSLEPRGPPFGYTF
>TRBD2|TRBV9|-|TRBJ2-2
TGTGCCAGCAGCGTTAGGACTAGCGGGCTACCAGGGGAGCTGTTTTTT
CASSVRTSGLPGELFF
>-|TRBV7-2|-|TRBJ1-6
TGTGCCAGCAGCTTTTTGGGGCCCCTCCACTTT
CASSFLGPLHF
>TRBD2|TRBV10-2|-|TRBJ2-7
TGCGCCAGCAGTGAGGAGGGACTAGACGAGCAGTACTTC
CASSEEGLDEQYF
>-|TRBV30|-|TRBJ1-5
TGTGCCTGGTCTCTTTCCGGGGGAAGGCAGCCCCAGCATTTT
CAWSLSGGRQPQHF
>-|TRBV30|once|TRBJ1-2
TGTGCCTGGCTCACGGAGCGGGGAAGGGGTAGCTATGGCTACACCTTC
CAWLTERGRGSYGYTF
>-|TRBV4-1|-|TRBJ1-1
TGCGCCAGCAGCCAAGGGACGGAGAACACTGAAGCTTTCTTT
CASSQGTENTEAFF
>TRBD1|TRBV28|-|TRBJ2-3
TGTGCCAGCAGTTTCGGGACAGGGGGCGCCGGCACAGATACGCAGTATTTT
CASSFGTGGAGTDTQYF
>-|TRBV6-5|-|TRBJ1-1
TGTGCCAGCAGTTACTCGAGGTCTGGTCTTGGTGAAGCTTTCTTT
CASSYSRSGLGEAFF
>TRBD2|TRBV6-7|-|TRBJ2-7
TGTGCCAGCAGTTACTCGATCGCGGGAGGGGGGCACGAGCAGTACTTC
CASSYSIAGGGHEQYF
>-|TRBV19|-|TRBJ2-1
TGTGCCAGTACCCCCCGGGGGCGGCATGAGCAGTTCTTC
CASTPRGRHEQFF
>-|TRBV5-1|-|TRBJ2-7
TGCGCCAGCAGCCTCCGGGACAAGCCCTACGAGCAGTACTTC
CASSLRDKPYEQYF
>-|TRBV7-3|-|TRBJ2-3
TGTGCCAGCAGCCAGGACTCCTTTAGCACAGATACGCAGTATTTT
CASSQDSFSTDTQYF
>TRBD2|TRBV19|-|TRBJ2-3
TGTGCCAGTAGTGGAGCGGGAGGGCGCACAGATACGCAGTATTTT
CASSGAGGRTDTQYF
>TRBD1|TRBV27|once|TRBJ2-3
TGTGCCAGCAATCTCCTCCCGGGACAGGGTTTGGATACGCAGTATTTT
CASNLLPGQGLDTQYF
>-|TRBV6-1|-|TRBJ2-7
TGTGCCAGCAGTGAAGCGGCAGGACCCTACGAGCAGTACTTC
CASSEAAGPYEQYF
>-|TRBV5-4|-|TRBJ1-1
TGTGCCAGCAGCTTGTTTGCAGGGAAAGCTTTCTTT
CASSLFAGKAFF